This is a list of T cell receptor beta chains from one sample in a study of PD-1 blockade in classical Hodgkin lymphoma. Measured with immunoSEQ multiplex PCR; TCRdb has only the in-frame clones, and not every one. This table holds over 20,000 clones, 80% found once. This specimen was peripheral blood mononuclear cells (PBMCs), taken before the fourth cycle of nivolumab. These receptors were collected from a human donor with classical Hodgkin lymphoma. CDR3s include the opening cysteine and the closing phenylalanine or tryptophan. D genes are given only for firm matches. A row's size may be missing; if present it is once, few, many or a size class.

>-|TRBV7-2|TRBD1|TRBJ1-5
CASRRDRGQPQHF
>-|TRBV11-2|-|TRBJ2-1
CASSLTRANNEQFF
>-|TRBV5-1|TRBD1|TRBJ2-5
CASSFRQGQTQYF
>-|TRBV5-1|-|TRBJ2-5
CASSLAGQGETQYF
>-|TRBV7-8|-|TRBJ1-3
CASSLGTGNTIYF
>-|TRBV7-8|-|TRBJ1-1
CAGQDQNTEAFF
>-|TRBV7-9|-|TRBJ1-4
CASSILGSNEKLFF
>-|TRBV27|-|TRBJ2-1
CASSSLPFSYNEQFF
>-|TRBV5-1|TRBD2|TRBJ2-7
CASSAGEVGYPYEQYF
>few|TRBV7-2|-|TRBJ1-6
CASRRLGGRSPLHF
>-|TRBV10-3|-|TRBJ2-7
CAIRSEQYF
>-|TRBV11-2|TRBD1|TRBJ1-1
CASSLRGTVNTEAFF
>-|TRBV10-1|TRBD1|TRBJ2-3
CASSDRGTGGPDTQYF
>-|TRBV10-3|TRBD2|TRBJ2-1
CAISQQRGSYNEQFF
>-|TRBV7-9|TRBD1|TRBJ2-3
CASSVHRGDTQYF
>-|TRBV6-6|TRBD1|TRBJ2-1
CASRGQGTYNEQFF
>once|TRBV5-6|-|TRBJ2-1
CASSLGTPGVEQFF
>-|TRBV7-2|-|TRBJ2-7
CASSQTPSYEQYF
>-|TRBV28|-|TRBJ1-2
CASSFGYGYTF
>-|TRBV7-9|-|TRBJ2-3
CASSPNRGAGGTDTQYF
>-|TRBV19|TRBD2|TRBJ2-5
CATTPLAGETQYF
>few|TRBV19|-|TRBJ1-5
CASRSGGPSNQPQHF